Given below is one T cell receptor (beta chain) in context. This record comes from a study of response to subunit inactivated influenza vaccine. TCRdb reprocessed the RT-PCR reads via MiXCR and lists one record per CDR3 protein. This table holds about 310,000 distinct CDR3 sequences, about a fifth found once. The V gene lost 1 base and the J gene lost 0 bases, with 7 bases spanning the gap. Germline lookup yields CDR1 SGHVS and CDR2 FQNEAQ. The CDR3 is 15 amino acids. The genes are TRBV7-8 and TRBJ1-5; D is ambiguous. Sequenced material: PBMCs from blood, taken less than 22 months after vaccination. This clonotype was sampled from a man aged 50 to 69 who received an inactivated influenza vaccine. CDR3 nucleotides: TGTGCCAGCAGCTTAGTCGAGGCTAGCAATCAGCCCCAGCATTTT. It specifies CASSLVEASNQPQHF. Together with reference TRBV7-8 and TRBJ1-5, the CDR3 gives the full variable domain: GAGVSQSPRYKVAKRGQDVALRCDPISGHVSLFWYQQALGQGPEFLTYFQNEAQLDKSGLPSDRFFAERPEGSVSTLKIQRTQQEDSAVYLCASSLVEASNQPQHFGDGTRLSIL.